Shown below are 12 T cell receptor beta chains from a single sample sequenced in a study of T cells expressing NK-cell markers. No DNA is given; TCRdb re-called the 5' RACE reads and lists each CDR3 protein once. The listing contains roughly 180,000 distinct CDR3 sequences. What was sequenced was blood T cells: a sorted CD56 or NKG2C T cell subset, CD4+ or CD8+ T cells, or bulk PBMC T cells (not recorded which). The receptor set was obtained from a man aged 18-69 years in good health.

This rearrangement joins TRBV3-1 to TRBJ2-4; TCRdb gives TRBD1 as the D gene, but with no DNA this cannot be confirmed. Germline V CDR1 and CDR2: LGHDT, YNNKEL (reference sequence). CDR3 size: 15 residues. The CDR3 is CASSQDIGQGYIQYF.

The chain is built from TRBV10-3 and TRBJ2-7; TCRdb designates TRBD2, a call that cannot be tested without DNA. The CDR3 is made up of 15 amino acids. Germline V gene sequence: CDR1 ENHRY, CDR2 SYGVKD. The CDR3 loop is CAISSPIAGTYEQYF.

This chain joins TRBV2 and TRBJ1-6. CDR1 and CDR2 (germline): SNHLY, FYNNEI. The CDR3 consists of 15 residues. This CDR3 is CASSAGRVYNSPLHF.

The genes are TRBV19 and TRBJ2-1; the TCRdb D gene call, TRBD1, has no DNA to confirm it. This CDR3 has 15 residues. Germline V gives CDR1 LNHDA, CDR2 SQIVND (reference sequence). CDR3 in amino acids: CASSIDGGGNNEQFF.

This chain joins TRBV6-1 and TRBJ1-1; TCRdb lists TRBD1, though no DNA is available to test this call. Germline CDR1 reads MNHNS; CDR2 reads SASEGT. CDR3 length: 15 amino acids. The CDR3 protein is CASRRWNRGSTEAFF.

J is TRBJ2-7 and V is TRBV2; no DNA is available, so the TRBD1 call from TCRdb remains unchecked. Germline V CDR1 and CDR2: SNHLY, FYNNEI. CDR3 size: 13 residues. The CDR3 spells CASSEAPRGEQYF.

The chain is built from TRBV11-2 and TRBJ1-2; the TCRdb call, TRBD1, lacks DNA for checking. The CDR3 covers 15 residues. Germline assignment: CDR1 SGHAT and CDR2 FQNNGV. The CDR3 loop reads CASSLLQDPYYGYTF.

The gene calls are TRBV5-1 and TRBJ2-7; the TCRdb D gene call, TRBD1, has no DNA to confirm it. In germline, CDR1 is SGHRS, CDR2 YFSETQ. This CDR3 has 14 residues. CDR3 amino acids: CASSWTTGSYEQYF.

The chain joins TRBV5-6 to TRBJ2-5; the TCRdb call, TRBD1, lacks DNA for checking. Per germline, CDR1 SGHDT and CDR2 YYEEEE. CDR3 length equals 17 residues. CDR3 amino acids: CASSLAIAGGPLETQYF.

This chain links TRBV2 with TRBJ2-2; TCRdb designates TRBD2, a call that cannot be tested without DNA. CDR1 is SNHLY, CDR2 FYNNEI, per germline. This CDR3 region has 16 residues. Here the CDR3 reads CASSDRESGWTGELFF. The full variable domain, completed using reference TRBV2 and TRBJ2-2, is EPEVTQTPSHQVTQMGQEVILRCVPISNHLYFYWYRQILGQKVEFLVSFYNNEISEKSEIFDDQFSVERPDGSNFTLKIRSTKLEDSAMYFCASSDRESGWTGELFFGEGSRLTVL.

The gene calls are TRBV6-2 or TRBV6-3 and TRBJ2-1. CDR3 size: 11 residues. CDR1 MNHEY and CDR2 SVGEGT come from the germline V gene. CDR3 protein: CASSYPAEQFF.

This chain connects TRBV19 to TRBJ1-1; there is no DNA to check the TCRdb D call of TRBD1. Germline values: CDR1 LNHDA, CDR2 SQIVND (reference sequence). The CDR3 is 15 amino acids. The CDR3 loop reads CASSGAAGGGTEAFF.